Shown below are 21 T cell receptor beta chains from a single sample sequenced in a study of shared clonotypes between healthy human individuals. TCRdb's copy holds only in-frame clones and misses some; the assay was immunoSEQ multiplex PCR. The sample shows about 2.3 million clones, about 92% of them seen only once. The sequenced sample was naive CD4+ T cells from PBMCs. Documented subset: CD45RA+ positively selected. These receptors came from a man aged 18-30 years in good health. Some clones in this sample may be carry-over from other donors' samples.

The chain combines TRBV7-2 with TRBJ1-1; D uncertain. Germline values: CDR1 SGHTA, CDR2 FQGNSA. The ends were cut back, 5 bases at V and 3 bases at J, with 13 bases in the middle. The CDR3 totals 14 residues. CDR3 loop: CASSLEAGDTEAFF. In DNA, the CDR3 is TGTGCCAGCAGCCTCGAGGCCGGGGACACTGAAGCTTTCTTT.

This sequence joins TRBV5-1 and TRBJ1-3; D may be TRBD1 (6 bases). The V gene's germline CDR1 is SGHRS and CDR2 YFSETQ. With 4 bases removed from V and 3 bases from J, the gap between germline ends came to 8 bases. This CDR3 spans 13 amino acids. CDR3 sequence: CASSQGHGNTIYF. The CDR3 bases are TGCGCCAGCAGCCAGGGACATGGAAACACCATATATTTT. The variable domain in full, with the rest retrieved from reference TRBV5-1 and TRBJ1-3, is KAGVTQTPRYLIKTRGQQVTLSCSPISGHRSVSWYQQTPGQGLQFLFEYFSETQRNKGNFPGRFSGRQFSNSRSEMNVSTLELGDSALYLCASSQGHGNTIYFGEGSWLTVV.

The chain couples TRBV6-1 to TRBJ1-2; D gene ambiguous. Between the trimmed V and J ends, which lost 4 bases and 2 bases, there was a span of 11 bases. In germline, CDR1 is MNHNS, CDR2 SASEGT. The CDR3 runs to 14 residues. The CDR3 protein is CASSVREKNYGYTF. CDR3 DNA: TGTGCCAGCAGTGTGAGGGAGAAGAACTATGGCTACACCTTC.

The CDR3 region has the DNA TGTGCCAGCAGCTCAGGGACTAGCGGGAGGGCCGGCACAGATACGCAGTATTTT. This gives the protein CASSSGTSGRAGTDTQYF. The V call is TRBV7-6, the J call TRBJ2-3; 16 bases are shared with TRBD2. Germline CDR1 and CDR2: SGHVS and FNYEAQ. The CDR3 covers 18 residues. Unmatched junction bases numbered 5, after V lost 4 bases and J lost 1 base.

The chain has TRBV30 and TRBJ1-3; maybe TRBD1 (6 bases). The CDR3 consists of 13 residues. V was shortened by 4 bases and J by 2 bases, with 9 bases between the two germline ends. CDR1 is GTSNPN and CDR2 is SVGIG in the germline V gene (reference sequence). The CDR3 DNA is TGTGCCTGGACAGGGGATGCTGGAAACACCATATATTTT. Translated, it gives CAWTGDAGNTIYF. Full variable domain (remainder filled in from reference TRBV30 and TRBJ1-3): SQTIHQWPATLVQPVGSPLSLECTVEGTSNPNLYWYRQAAGRGLQLLFYSVGIGQISSEVPQNLSASRPQDRQFILSSKKLLLSDSGFYLCAWTGDAGNTIYFGEGSWLTVV.

This clone was detected once. The chain combines TRBV6-5 with TRBJ2-7; D is perhaps TRBD1 (5 bases). The length of the CDR3 is 16 residues. Trimming removed 0 bases at V and 3 bases at J, with 15 bases between. Germline loops: CDR1 MNHEY, CDR2 SVGAGI. CDR3 amino acids: CASSYSAGPRNYEQYF. CDR3 coding DNA: TGTGCCAGCAGTTACTCGGCAGGGCCCCGCAACTACGAGCAGTACTTC.

The chain couples TRBV6-6 to TRBJ2-2; D might be TRBD1 (6 bases). The CDR3 contains 16 residues. The V end was cut by 5 bases, the J end by 1 base, with 14 bases between. The germline V gene encodes CDR1 MNHNY and CDR2 SVGAGI (reference sequence). The CDR3, as DNA: TGTGCCAGCAGTCATGGACAGTTACGGAACACCGGGGAGCTGTTTTTT. It is translated as CASSHGQLRNTGELFF.

The chain uses TRBV2 and TRBJ2-3; TRBD2 matches at 11 bases. CDR3 size: 15 residues. Germline V lookup: CDR1 SNHLY, CDR2 FYNNEI. Germline trimming cut 4 bases from V and 6 bases from J; bases unmatched to any gene: 6. CDR3 protein: CASSAVTSGGDTQYF. The CDR3 bases are TGTGCCAGCAGTGCCGTAACTAGCGGGGGCGATACGCAGTATTTT.

The chain has TRBV4-2 and TRBJ2-7; the match to TRBD1 covers 9 bases. Germline CDR1 reads LGHNA; CDR2 reads YNFKEQ. The CDR3 loop spans 16 amino acids. Trimming removed 0 bases from V and 3 bases from J; junction bases left unmatched: 6. DNA for the CDR3: TGTGCCAGCAGCCAAGATCCCGGACAGGGGATCTACGAGCAGTACTTC. It specifies CASSQDPGQGIYEQYF.

The chain couples TRBV6-6 to TRBJ1-3, with D unclear. V lost 2 bases and J 0 bases, leaving 2 bases between the germline ends. CDR1 and CDR2 (germline): MNHNY, SVGAGI (reference sequence). The CDR3 length is 13 residues. CDR3 amino acids: CASSYASGNTIYF. In DNA form, the CDR3 reads TGTGCCAGCAGTTACGCCTCTGGAAACACCATATATTTT.

This chain connects TRBV5-1 to TRBJ2-7; 14 nucleotides line up with TRBD2. CDR1 and CDR2 from the germline V gene are SGHRS and YFSETQ. V dropped 2 bases and J dropped 5; count of bases not matched to a gene: 9. CDR3 length: 17 residues. The CDR3 nucleotides are TGCGCCAGCAGCTTCGGACTAGCGGGAGGCCTAGTCCACGAGCAGTACTTC. Amino acids: CASSFGLAGGLVHEQYF.

The rearrangement uses TRBV2 and TRBJ1-5; D is ambiguous. The CDR3 is made up of 15 amino acids. The germline CDR1 and CDR2 sequences are SNHLY and FYNNEI. Trimming shortened V by 5 bases and J by 0 bases, and 11 bases separated the two germline ends. The CDR3 sequence is CASSLRESSNQPQHF. DNA of the CDR3: TGTGCCAGCAGTCTCCGGGAATCTAGCAATCAGCCCCAGCATTTT. The whole variable domain, filled in from reference TRBV2 and TRBJ1-5, reads EPEVTQTPSHQVTQMGQEVILRCVPISNHLYFYWYRQILGQKVEFLVSFYNNEISEKSEIFDDQFSVERPDGSNFTLKIRSTKLEDSAMYFCASSLRESSNQPQHFGDGTRLSIL.

This clone was recorded once. The genes are TRBV5-4 and TRBJ2-7, with D possibly TRBD2 on 6 matching bases. This CDR3 is 20 amino acids long. Germline CDR1 reads SGHNT; CDR2 reads YYREEE (reference sequence). The ends were cut back, 0 bases at V and 4 bases at J, with 29 bases in the middle. The CDR3 loop is CASSLVSGGDPRATRYEQYF. The CDR3 coding sequence is TGTGCCAGCAGCTTGGTGAGTGGCGGGGACCCACGAGCAACTAGGTACGAGCAGTACTTC. The variable domain in full, with the rest retrieved from reference TRBV5-4 and TRBJ2-7, is ETGVTQSPTHLIKTRGQQVTLRCSSQSGHNTVSWYQQALGQGPQFIFQYYREEENGRGNFPPRFSGLQFPNYSSELNVNALELDDSALYLCASSLVSGGDPRATRYEQYFGPGTRLTVT.

This clone was counted between two and nine times. As DNA, the CDR3 is TGTGCCAGCAGGACCGAATTGAGCATGAACACTGAAGCTTTCTTT. It translates to CASRTELSMNTEAFF. The chain employs TRBV6-1 and TRBJ1-1; unclear D gene. Germline V gene data show CDR1 as MNHNS and CDR2 as SASEGT. The CDR3 is 15 residues long. Trimming took 6 bases from V and 0 from J, leaving 14 bases between them.

The gene calls are TRBV27 and TRBJ2-5; D tentatively reads TRBD1 or TRBD2 (5 bases each). The V and J ends lost 5 bases and 9 bases respectively, with 16 bases between them. This CDR3 spans 13 amino acids. The germline V gene has CDR1 MNHEY and CDR2 SMNVEV (reference sequence). The CDR3 DNA sequence: TGTGCCAGCAGTCCCCCGCCGGGGCTATCCCAGTACTTC. It yields the protein CASSPPPGLSQYF.

The chain employs TRBV5-3 and TRBJ2-7, with 9 bases fitting TRBD2. TRBV5-3 is sorted into the ORF group, with uncertain function. The CDR3 runs 15 residues. V shed 4 bases, J shed 6 bases, and the junction held 11 bases outside the gene matches. CDR3 nucleotides: TGTGCCAGAAGCGAGACCATAGCGGGAGAGACCGAGCAGTACTTC. Translating it yields CARSETIAGETEQYF.

This chain uses TRBV27 with TRBJ2-1, with TRBD2 matching 8 bases. Germline V gives CDR1 MNHEY, CDR2 SMNVEV (reference sequence). The CDR3 runs 17 residues. Trimming at V came to 5 bases and at J to 8 bases, leaving 17 bases not matched to a gene. For the CDR3, the DNA is TGTGCCAGCAGTCTTTCCCTCAGGGGACTAGGTAGCCATGAGCAGTTCTTC. Its protein product is CASSLSLRGLGSHEQFF.

The J gene is TRBJ1-5, the V gene TRBV28; TRBD1 aligns across 9 bases. Germline V gene data show CDR1 as MDHEN and CDR2 as SYDVKM. Trimming at V came to 5 bases and at J to 4 bases, leaving 9 bases not matched to a gene. This CDR3 contains 16 residues. The CDR3 here is CASSGGQGNVNQPQHF. The CDR3 DNA follows: TGTGCCAGCAGTGGGGGACAGGGTAATGTAAATCAGCCCCAGCATTTT.

This clone was detected only once. The chain couples TRBV14 to TRBJ2-7; TRBD2 aligns across 8 bases. V was clipped by 0 bases and J by 6 bases; unmatched bases: 10. The CDR3 covers 16 residues. The germline CDR1 and CDR2 sequences are SGHDN and FVKESK. CDR3 coding DNA: TGTGCCAGCAGCCAAGATCCCGTTGGTAGCGGGGCCGAGCAGTACTTC. It encodes CASSQDPVGSGAEQYF.

This chain links TRBV6-1 with TRBJ1-1, with TRBD1 identical over 8 bases. The V segment lost 4 bases and the J segment 8 bases; nucleotides outside the gene matches: 9. CDR3 size: 14 residues. CDR1 is MNHNS, CDR2 SASEGT, per germline. CDR3 DNA sequence: TGTGCCAGCAGTGGGTCGGCAGGGGGCGTCGAAGCTTTCTTT. Translating gives CASSGSAGGVEAFF.

The V and J genes are TRBV5-1 and TRBJ2-3, with D perhaps TRBD1 or TRBD2 (5 bases each). CDR1 and CDR2 from the germline V gene are SGHRS and YFSETQ. V was trimmed by 2 bases and J by 4 bases, leaving 14 bases between them. The CDR3 is 15 residues long. The CDR3 DNA reads TGCGCCAGCAGCTTTCGTCAGGGACGATCAGATACGCAGTATTTT. Translating it yields CASSFRQGRSDTQYF.